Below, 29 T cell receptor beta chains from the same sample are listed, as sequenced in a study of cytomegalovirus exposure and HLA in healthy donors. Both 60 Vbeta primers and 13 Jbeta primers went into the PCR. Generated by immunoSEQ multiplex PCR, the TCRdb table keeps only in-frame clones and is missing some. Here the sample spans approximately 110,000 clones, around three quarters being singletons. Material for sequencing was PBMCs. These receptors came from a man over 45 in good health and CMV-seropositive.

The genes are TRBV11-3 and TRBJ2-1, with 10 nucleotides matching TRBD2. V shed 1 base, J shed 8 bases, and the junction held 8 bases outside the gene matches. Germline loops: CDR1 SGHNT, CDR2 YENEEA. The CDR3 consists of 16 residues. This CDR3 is CASSLGPSGRGYEQFF. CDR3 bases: TGTGCCAGCAGCTTAGGTCCTAGCGGGAGAGGCTATGAGCAGTTCTTC. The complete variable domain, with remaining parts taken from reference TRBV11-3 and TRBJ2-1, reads EAGVVQSPRYKIIEKKQPVAFWCNPISGHNTLYWYLQNLGQGPELLIRYENEEAVDDSQLPKDRFSAERLKGVDSTLKIQPAELGDSAVYLCASSLGPSGRGYEQFFGPGTRLTVL.

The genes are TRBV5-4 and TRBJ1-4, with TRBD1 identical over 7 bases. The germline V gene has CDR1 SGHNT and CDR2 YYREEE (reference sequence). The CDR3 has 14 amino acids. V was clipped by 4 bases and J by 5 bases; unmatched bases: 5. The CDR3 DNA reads TGTGCCAGCAGCGGTCAGGGGGGAAATGAAAAACTGTTTTTT. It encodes CASSGQGGNEKLFF.

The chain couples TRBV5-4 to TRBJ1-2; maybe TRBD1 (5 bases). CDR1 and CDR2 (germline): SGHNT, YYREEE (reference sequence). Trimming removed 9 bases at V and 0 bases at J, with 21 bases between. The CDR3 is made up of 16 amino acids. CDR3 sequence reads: CATKGGAEGANYGYTF. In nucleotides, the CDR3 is TGTGCCACCAAGGGAGGGGCCGAAGGGGCTAACTATGGCTACACCTTC. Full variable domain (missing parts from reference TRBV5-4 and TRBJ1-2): ETGVTQSPTHLIKTRGQQVTLRCSSQSGHNTVSWYQQALGQGPQFIFQYYREEENGRGNFPPRFSGLQFPNYSSELNVNALELDDSALYLCATKGGAEGANYGYTFGSGTRLTVV.

This CDR3 reads CASTQGFENTEAFF. The CDR3, as DNA: TGTGCCAGCACACAGGGATTTGAGAACACTGAAGCTTTCTTT. The chain links TRBV6-5 to TRBJ1-1; D may be TRBD1 (6 bases). Germline V gene sequence: CDR1 MNHEY, CDR2 SVGAGI. V was trimmed by 7 bases and J by 1 base, leaving 13 bases between them. The CDR3 covers 14 residues.

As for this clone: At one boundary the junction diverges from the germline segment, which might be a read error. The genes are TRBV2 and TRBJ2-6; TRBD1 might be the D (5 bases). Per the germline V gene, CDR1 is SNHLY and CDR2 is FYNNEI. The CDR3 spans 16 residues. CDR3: CASTLGAHSGANGLTF. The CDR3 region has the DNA TGTGCCAGCACCCTTGGGGCCCACTCTGGGGCCAACGGCCTGACTTTC.

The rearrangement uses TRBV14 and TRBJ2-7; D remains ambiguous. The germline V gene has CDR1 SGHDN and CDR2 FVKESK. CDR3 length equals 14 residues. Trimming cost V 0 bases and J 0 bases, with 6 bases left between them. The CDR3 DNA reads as TGTGCCAGCAGCCAAGAGGAGAGCTCCTACGAGCAGTACTTC. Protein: CASSQEESSYEQYF.

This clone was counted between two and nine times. CDR3: CASSLPRQGPYQKMNTEAFF. CDR3 in DNA: TGTGCCAGCAGCCTACCAAGACAGGGACCCTATCAAAAAATGAACACTGAAGCTTTCTTT. The V call is TRBV2, the J call TRBJ1-1, with TRBD1 identical over 7 bases. Germline V gene data show CDR1 as SNHLY and CDR2 as FYNNEI. V lost 6 bases, J lost 0 bases, and 22 bases stayed unmatched. The length of the CDR3 is 20 residues.

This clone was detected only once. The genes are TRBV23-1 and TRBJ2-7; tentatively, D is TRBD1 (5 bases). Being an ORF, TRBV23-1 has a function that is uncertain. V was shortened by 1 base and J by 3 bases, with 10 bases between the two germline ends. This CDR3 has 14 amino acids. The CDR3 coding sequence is TGCGCCAGCAGTCAATGGACATTTTACTACGAGCAGTACTTC. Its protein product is CASSQWTFYYEQYF.

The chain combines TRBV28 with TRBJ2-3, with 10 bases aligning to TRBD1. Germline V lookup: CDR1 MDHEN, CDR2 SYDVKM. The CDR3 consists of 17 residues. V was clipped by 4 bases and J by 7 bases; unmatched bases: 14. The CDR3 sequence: CASSSFLSPGQGNTQYF. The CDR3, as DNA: TGTGCCAGCAGTTCCTTCCTTTCCCCGGGACAGGGGAATACGCAGTATTTT.

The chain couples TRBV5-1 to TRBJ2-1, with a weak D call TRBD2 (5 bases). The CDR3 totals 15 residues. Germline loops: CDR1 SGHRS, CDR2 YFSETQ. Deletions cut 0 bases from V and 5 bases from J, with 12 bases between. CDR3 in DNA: TGCGCCAGCAGCTTGGGAGGGTTGGTTGACAATGAGCAGTTCTTC. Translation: CASSLGGLVDNEQFF.

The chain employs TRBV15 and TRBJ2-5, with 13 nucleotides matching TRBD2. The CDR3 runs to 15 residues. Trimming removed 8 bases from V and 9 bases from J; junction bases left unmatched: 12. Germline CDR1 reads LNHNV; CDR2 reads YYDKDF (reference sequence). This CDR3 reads CATAKLAGGGEPQYF. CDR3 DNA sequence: TGTGCCACCGCGAAACTAGCGGGAGGGGGGGAGCCCCAGTACTTC.

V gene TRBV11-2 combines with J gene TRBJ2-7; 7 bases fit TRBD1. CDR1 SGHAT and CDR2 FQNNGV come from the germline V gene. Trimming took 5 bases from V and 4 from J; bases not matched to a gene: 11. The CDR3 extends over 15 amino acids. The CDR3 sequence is CASSPIRDRPYEQYF. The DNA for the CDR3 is TGTGCCAGCAGCCCGATCCGGGACAGACCTTACGAGCAGTACTTC. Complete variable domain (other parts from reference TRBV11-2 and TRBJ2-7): EAGVAQSPRYKIIEKRQSVAFWCNPISGHATLYWYQQILGQGPKLLIQFQNNGVVDDSQLPKDRFSAERLKGVDSTLKIQPAKLEDSAVYLCASSPIRDRPYEQYFGPGTRLTVT.

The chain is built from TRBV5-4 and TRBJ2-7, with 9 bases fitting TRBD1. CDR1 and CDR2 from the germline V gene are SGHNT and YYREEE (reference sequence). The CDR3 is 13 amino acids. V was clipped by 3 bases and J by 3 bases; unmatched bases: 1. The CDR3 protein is CASSSGQGYEQYF. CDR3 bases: TGTGCCAGCAGCTCGGGACAGGGCTACGAGCAGTACTTC.

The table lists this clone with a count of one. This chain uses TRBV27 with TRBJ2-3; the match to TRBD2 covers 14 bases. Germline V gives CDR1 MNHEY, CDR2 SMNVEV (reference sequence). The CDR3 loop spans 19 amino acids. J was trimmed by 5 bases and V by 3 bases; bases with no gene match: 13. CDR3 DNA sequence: TGTGCCAGCAGTTTCATCCCCCCTGGACTAGCGGGGGGTGAAGATACGCAGTATTTT. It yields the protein CASSFIPPGLAGGEDTQYF.

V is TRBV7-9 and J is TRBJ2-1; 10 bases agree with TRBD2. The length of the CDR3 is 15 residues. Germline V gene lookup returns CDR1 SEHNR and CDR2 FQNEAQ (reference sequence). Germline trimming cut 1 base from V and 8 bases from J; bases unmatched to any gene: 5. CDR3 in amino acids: CASSLGSSGSDEQFF. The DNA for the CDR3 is TGTGCCAGCAGCTTAGGTTCTAGCGGGAGCGATGAGCAGTTCTTC.

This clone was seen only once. CDR3 amino acids: CASSLWQSNIQYF. The CDR3 nucleotides read TGCGCCAGCAGCTTATGGCAGTCTAACATTCAGTACTTC. The V call is TRBV5-1, the J call TRBJ2-4; no reliable D call. Germline V gives CDR1 SGHRS, CDR2 YFSETQ. Trimming removed 2 bases at V and 7 bases at J, with 10 bases between. The CDR3 sequence is 13 residues long.

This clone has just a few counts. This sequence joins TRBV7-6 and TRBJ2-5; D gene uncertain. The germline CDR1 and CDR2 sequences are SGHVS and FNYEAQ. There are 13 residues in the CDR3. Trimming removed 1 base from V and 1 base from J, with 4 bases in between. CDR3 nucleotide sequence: TGTGCCAGCAGCTTAGGGCCCCAAGAGACCCAGTACTTC. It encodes CASSLGPQETQYF.

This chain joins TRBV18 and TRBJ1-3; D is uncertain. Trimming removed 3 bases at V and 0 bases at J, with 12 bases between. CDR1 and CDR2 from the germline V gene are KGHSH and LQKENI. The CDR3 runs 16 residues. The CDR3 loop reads CASSPNPPGSGNTIYF. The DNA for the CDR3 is TGTGCCAGCTCACCTAATCCGCCGGGCTCTGGAAACACCATATATTTT.

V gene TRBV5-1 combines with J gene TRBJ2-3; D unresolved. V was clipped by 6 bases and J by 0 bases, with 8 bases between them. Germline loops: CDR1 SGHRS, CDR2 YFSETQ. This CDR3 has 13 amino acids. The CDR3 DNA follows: TGCGCCAGCAAAACGGAGAGCACAGATACGCAGTATTTT. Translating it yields CASKTESTDTQYF. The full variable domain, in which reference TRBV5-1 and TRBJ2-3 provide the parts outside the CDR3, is KAGVTQTPRYLIKTRGQQVTLSCSPISGHRSVSWYQQTPGQGLQFLFEYFSETQRNKGNFPGRFSGRQFSNSRSEMNVSTLELGDSALYLCASKTESTDTQYFGPGTRLTVL.

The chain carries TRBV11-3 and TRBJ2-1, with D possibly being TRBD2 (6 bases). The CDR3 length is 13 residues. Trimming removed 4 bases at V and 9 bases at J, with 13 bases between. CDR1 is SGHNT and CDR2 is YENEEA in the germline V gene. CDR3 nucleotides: TGTGCCAGCAGCTCTGACGGGGGAACTGAGCAGTTCTTC. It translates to CASSSDGGTEQFF.

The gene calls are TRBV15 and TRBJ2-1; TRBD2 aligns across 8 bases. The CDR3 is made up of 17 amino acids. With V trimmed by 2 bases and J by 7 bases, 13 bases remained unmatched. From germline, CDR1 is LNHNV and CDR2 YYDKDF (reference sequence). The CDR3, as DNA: TGTGCCACCAGCAGACCCCTTTGGGCGGGGGGCCGGAATGAGCAGTTCTTC. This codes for CATSRPLWAGGRNEQFF. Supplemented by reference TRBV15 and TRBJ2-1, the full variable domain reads DAMVIQNPRYQVTQFGKPVTLSCSQTLNHNVMYWYQQKSSQAPKLLFHYYDKDFNNEADTPDNFQSRRPNTSFCFLDIRSPGLGDTAMYLCATSRPLWAGGRNEQFFGPGTRLTVL.

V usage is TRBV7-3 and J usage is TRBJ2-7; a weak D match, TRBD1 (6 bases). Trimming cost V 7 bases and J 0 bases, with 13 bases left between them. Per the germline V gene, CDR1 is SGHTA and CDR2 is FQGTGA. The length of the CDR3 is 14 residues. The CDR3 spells CASNPDRPSYEQYF. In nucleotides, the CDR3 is TGTGCCAGCAATCCGGACAGACCCTCCTACGAGCAGTACTTC.

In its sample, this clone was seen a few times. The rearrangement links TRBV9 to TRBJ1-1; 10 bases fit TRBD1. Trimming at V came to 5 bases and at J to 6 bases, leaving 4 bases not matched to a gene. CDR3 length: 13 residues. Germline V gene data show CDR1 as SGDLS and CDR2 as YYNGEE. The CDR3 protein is CASRGTGAAEAFF. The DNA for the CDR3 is TGTGCCAGCAGAGGGACAGGGGCAGCTGAAGCTTTCTTT.

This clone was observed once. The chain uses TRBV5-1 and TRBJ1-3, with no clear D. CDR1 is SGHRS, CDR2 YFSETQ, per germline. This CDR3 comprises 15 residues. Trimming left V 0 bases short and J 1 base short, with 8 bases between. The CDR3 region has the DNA TGCGCCAGCAGCTTGGTTAGCGGTTCTGGAAACACCATATATTTT. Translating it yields CASSLVSGSGNTIYF.

In DNA form, the CDR3 reads TGTGCCTGGAGTCCGACGATGGACAGGGGGCCTCTTTACTATGGCTACACCTTC. This codes for CAWSPTMDRGPLYYGYTF. V usage is TRBV30 and J usage is TRBJ1-2, with 11 bases identical to TRBD1. The CDR3 covers 18 residues. CDR1 GTSNPN and CDR2 SVGIG come from the germline V gene (reference sequence). Trimming at V came to 2 bases and at J to 3 bases, leaving 14 bases not matched to a gene.

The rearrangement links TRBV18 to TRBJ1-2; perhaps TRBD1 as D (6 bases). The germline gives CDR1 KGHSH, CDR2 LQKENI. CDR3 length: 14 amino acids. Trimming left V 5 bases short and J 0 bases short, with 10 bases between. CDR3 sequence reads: CASSRTDANYGYTF. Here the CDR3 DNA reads TGTGCCAGCTCAAGGACAGATGCTAACTATGGCTACACCTTC.

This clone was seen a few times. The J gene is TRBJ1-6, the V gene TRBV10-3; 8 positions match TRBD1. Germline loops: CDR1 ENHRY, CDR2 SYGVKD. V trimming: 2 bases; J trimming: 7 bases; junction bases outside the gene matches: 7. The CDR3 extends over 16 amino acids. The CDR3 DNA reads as TGTGCCATCAGTGAGGGACAGGGAGTAGGAAATTCACCCCTCCACTTT. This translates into CAISEGQGVGNSPLHF.

Here the CDR3 DNA reads TGTGCCAGCCGAGTGGAGAGCGCGGAGCTGTTTTTT. It translates to CASRVESAELFF. The gene calls are TRBV28 and TRBJ2-2; D gene unclear. The germline V gene encodes CDR1 MDHEN and CDR2 SYDVKM. The length of the CDR3 is 12 residues. V lost 8 bases and J lost 10, with 14 bases in between.

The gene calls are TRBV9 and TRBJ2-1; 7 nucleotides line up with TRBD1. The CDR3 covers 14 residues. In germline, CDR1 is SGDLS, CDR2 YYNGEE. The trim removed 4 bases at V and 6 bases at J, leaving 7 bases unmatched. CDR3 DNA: TGTGCCAGCAGCACCTCACAGGGGTCCAATGAGCAGTTCTTC. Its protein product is CASSTSQGSNEQFF.